This T cell receptor (beta chain) was observed in a study of cytomegalovirus exposure and HLA in healthy donors (dated by TCRdb to between 2016 and 2019). The study in broad terms: According to an earlier analysis of 550 to 750 of the donors, roughly 180 million T cells yielded roughly 110 million unique TCR beta sequences and 276 Gb of sequence data. The genetic ancestry cluster associated with self-reported Caucasian donors included around 76% of the approximately 430 genotyped donors. To study patterns of TCR occurrence, a later analysis re-analyzed previously published TCR beta repertoires from several hundred donors and added high-resolution HLA genotyping. Alongside the repertoire data, information on donor age, sex, ethnicity and CMV serostatus was compiled. The aim of the study was to test whether cataloging public T cell receptors could identify signatures of past pathogen exposure. Using immunosequencing, the study profiled T cell repertoires from 666 subjects and related those repertoires to cytomegalovirus serostatus. Rather than drawing on any new phenotypic data, the later analysis identified candidate immune exposures from TCR beta sequences and the way those sequences occurred across donors. To decide whether each TCR beta V gene segment behaved as functional or pseudogenic, an earlier analysis of approximately 590 of the donors relied on high-throughput TCR beta sequencing. Both class I and class II loci were covered by HLA typing, at four-digit resolution. The number of donors typed differed by locus, with roughly 620-630 for A, B, C, DRB1 and DQB1, over 500 for DQA1, 600 to 610 for DPA1, and some 450 for DPB1. Among 300 to 500 genotyped donors of the cohort, an average of around 250,000 unique TCR beta nucleotide sequences was sequenced per donor, of which about 18% were non-productive. Because of strong linkage in the cohort, 5 or 6 DR-DQ haplotypes were treated as single units for association and clustering. Genome-wide SNP genotypes for about 55% of the 666 donors were used in a later genetic analysis, which treated that subset as a discovery cohort. Every repertoire in the discovery cohort had been generated on one and the same sequencing platform. An early release that covered around 590 HLA-typed donors contained about 300 gigabases of sequencing data and tens of millions of unique TCR sequences. Besides the first cohort of 666 subjects, a separate validation cohort made up of 120 different subjects was used. The study combined high-throughput TCR immunosequencing, statistical association of individual TCRs with disease status, and machine learning to predict cytomegalovirus infection status. Study-wide conclusions, independent of this receptor: Specific HLA alleles were associated with roughly 17,000 TCR beta sequences at a false discovery rate of 0.05 in a later analysis. In a later analysis, HLA-associated TCR beta chains were found to be more clonally expanded and to have lower generation probabilities than equally common non-associated chains. Because the 87-base-pair reads could not distinguish some IMGT-functional V segments, including TRBV6-2 and TRBV6-3, those segments were excluded. Presence/absence analyses assumed roughly uniform sequencing depth across donors, an assumption that may not hold. In a later analysis, several top co-occurrence clusters were reported to appear linked to parvovirus B19, influenza, CMV and Epstein-Barr virus. According to a later analysis, TCR association rates differed among HLA loci, with DRB1 alleles showing the most associated TCRs and HLA-C alleles showing the fewest. According to the authors, the approach could potentially be generalized to other disease states and immunological phenotypes. Cytomegalovirus status was reported to be diagnosed by the classifier with high specificity and sensitivity in both the original and validation cohorts. CMV serostatus was the only immune exposure information available for the cohort. This cohort had only TCR beta chains sequenced, and the lack of alpha or paired-chain data limited which features could be detected. Correlated functional status among segregating V segments might reflect linkage disequilibrium, but an unknown experimental factor could not be ruled out. The study gave a list of 150 to 200 TCR beta chains associated with cytomegalovirus. Because counts were too low, around 17 rarely observed V segments, including chromosome 9 orphons, were left out of the earlier analysis of about 500 of the donors. In vitro tests confirmed that three of the cytomegalovirus-associated TCR beta chains recognize cytomegalovirus antigens. In a later analysis, most CMV-associated TCR beta chains were found to appear HLA-restricted, with HLA associations seemingly driven largely by CMV exposure. A further reported finding was that TCR beta sequences accurately predicted the HLA-A and HLA-B alleles for most subjects in the first cohort. Most TCR sequences were observed very rarely across donors, whereas some public TCRs were present in many individuals. When HLA alleles, especially DR and DQ, strongly co-occurred, TCR associations were difficult to assign to individual alleles. V-gene and J-gene trimming of TCR beta chains was associated with a missense DCLRE1C variant in a later genetic analysis, and the association was replicated in an independent cohort. A cluster of highly shared sequence variants was judged likely to be a technical artifact of the sequencing pipeline. HLA typing was unavailable for some donors at each locus, so association tests used only the typed subset. According to a later genetic analysis, donors in an Asian-associated ancestry cluster had fewer N-insertions in productive TCRs than the approximately 700-donor mean. Broadly in line with IMGT annotations, most TCR beta V segments showed up in productive rearrangements about 90% or about 30% of the time in an earlier analysis of under 700 of the donors.

V and J are truncated by 3 bases and 5 bases respectively, leaving an intervening sequence of 11 bases. The germline V gene yields SGDLS for CDR1 and YYNGEE for CDR2. Including the terminal cysteine and phenylalanine, the CDR3 comprises 13 residues. CDR3 DNA is the only sequence kept; it has 39 bases, read in frame from the first base. The library was obtained by the immunoSEQ multiplex PCR assay. For the multiplex PCR, a mixture combining 60 forward primers for TCR Vbeta segments and 13 reverse primers for TCR Jbeta segments was used. Amplification of the CDR3 region of rearranged TCR beta genes was performed with a multiplex PCR assay on genomic DNA. The Illumina HiSeq System was used to sequence the amplified TCR beta libraries as 87-base-pair reads. In the source study's methods: A later analysis tallied some 79 million unique TCR beta chains across the approximately 670 repertoires, and some 10 million of those chains were shared by two or more donors. Raw reads were error-corrected and collapsed into unique sequences with a nearest-neighbor algorithm that merged closely related sequences to remove PCR and sequencing errors. Alignment of CDR3 sequences to IMGT reference sequences was used to assign V, D and J gene segments. Each retained sequence needed at least a six-nucleotide match to both a V gene segment and a J gene segment. A rearrangement was called productive if the CDR3 had no stop codons and remained in frame with V and J, and every other rearrangement was called non-productive. Following IMGT convention, CDR3 was defined as the stretch from the second conserved V-encoded cysteine to the conserved J-encoded phenylalanine. In an earlier analysis of some 550 of the donors, sequences lacking an unambiguous match to a single V gene segment were excluded. An earlier analysis of fewer than 750 of the donors called V segments functional above 56.7% productive rearrangements and segregating when the between-donor standard deviation exceeded 5%. A statistical classification framework was developed to diagnose cytomegalovirus status using the catalog of TCR beta chain sequences. In a later analysis, TCR nucleotide sequences were compared against IMGT/GENE-DB human TR gene sequences so that V and J genes could be assigned. In a later analysis, CDR3 sequences and most-parsimonious VDJ recombination scenarios were assigned using the TCRdist pipeline. In a later analysis, each TCR beta chain was defined by its CDR3 amino acid sequence together with its V-gene family, and reads lacking a unique V-gene family were excluded. To address suspected cross-contamination and a sequencing artifact, a later analysis removed a few hundred highly shared, low-generation-probability nucleotide sequences. In a later analysis, a clonal expansion index for each public chain was calculated from normalized within-repertoire ranks of inferred template counts. In a later analysis, generation probabilities were computed with a VDJ recombination model fitted to out-of-frame rearrangements, and the resulting probabilities were checked against IGoR. In a later analysis, hypergeometric tests were used to score TCR-TCR, TCR-HLA and TCR-CMV co-occurrence, with a repertoire-size bias correction applied to TCR pairs. To estimate false discovery rates, a later analysis permuted the HLA or CMV assignments 20 times. In a later analysis, co-occurring TCRs were grouped using DBSCAN, and TCRdist sequence similarity was added for clustering within HLA-allele-positive subsets. Repertoires with fewer than 30,000 or more than 120,000 public chains, plus five repertoires with anomalous nucleotide sharing, were excluded from co-occurrence clustering. TCRdb limited this immuneACCESS table to in-frame rearrangements with V and J called. A share of clones is missing; checked studies link under half to unresolved V genes, and the rest is unexplained. The D gene and trimming were derived from the DNA, and the V and J assignments and clone size from that table. The sample table holds some 62,000 clones, of which approximately 87% were seen once. Clones ranked in the top ten supply more than 1.4% of the sample.

Concerning this clone itself: Its target antigen remains unknown. The input lacks base qualities; no much larger clone sits a single base away.

The cohort consisted of some 730 healthy bone marrow donors. All cohort members were sampled while nominally healthy, although unrecorded immune exposures were likely present. The donor was CMV seronegative and belonged to the group of around 350 seronegative cohort members. Every donor gave a peripheral blood sample, and the peripheral blood mononuclear cells from that sample were used for TCR beta sequencing. Genomic DNA was extracted from the blood cell samples with the Qiagen DNeasy Blood Extraction Kit. The chain joins TRBV9 to TRBJ1-2; no confident D gene assignment can be made. The specimen was PBMCs. This clonotype was obtained from a man in his late teens or twenties in good health and CMV-seronegative. DNA sequence: TGTGCCAGCAGCGCAGGAAATGAATATGGCTACACCTTC. Its coded protein is CASSAGNEYGYTF.